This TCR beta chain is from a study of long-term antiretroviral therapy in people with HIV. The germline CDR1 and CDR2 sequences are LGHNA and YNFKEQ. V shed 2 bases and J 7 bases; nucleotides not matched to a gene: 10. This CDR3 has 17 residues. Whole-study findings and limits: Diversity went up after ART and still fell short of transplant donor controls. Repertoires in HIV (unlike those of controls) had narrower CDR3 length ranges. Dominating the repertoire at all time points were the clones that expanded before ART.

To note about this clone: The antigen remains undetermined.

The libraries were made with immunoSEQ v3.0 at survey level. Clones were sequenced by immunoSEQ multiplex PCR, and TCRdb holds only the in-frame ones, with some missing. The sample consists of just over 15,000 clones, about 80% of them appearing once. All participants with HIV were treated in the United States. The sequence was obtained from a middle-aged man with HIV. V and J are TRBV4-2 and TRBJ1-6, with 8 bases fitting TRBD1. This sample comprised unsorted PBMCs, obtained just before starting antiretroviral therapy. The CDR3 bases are TGTGCCAGCAGCCAATCCCAGGACAGGGCCGTAAATTCACCCCTCCACTTT. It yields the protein CASSQSQDRAVNSPLHF.